The clone carrying this T cell receptor (beta chain) was observed a handful of times. The antigen remains unidentified. Described time point: late sampling 161 to 241 days after vaccination in a few convalescent patients. The treatment was: approximately nine-day PBMC culture with coronavirus spike peptide pools or control peptides (ViraFEST assay). The source of the sample is a study of vaccination and CD4 T cells after COVID-19. The study sequenced cultured CD4+ T cell DNA using the Oncomine TCR Beta short-read assay. In TCRdb, the PCR reads were re-called with MiXCR into one record per CDR3 protein. The sample includes tens of thousands of distinct CDR3 sequences, about 35% of them seen just once. CDR1 and CDR2 (germline): SNHLY, FYNNEI. The CDR3 has 14 residues. Trimming left V 5 bases short and J 4 bases short, with 14 bases between.

The genes are TRBV2 and TRBJ2-5; maybe TRBD2 (5 bases). The sequencing here drew on CD4+ T cells from blood, cultured in vitro, taken about 7 months after SARS-CoV-2 vaccination. The source is a human donor who had recovered from COVID-19. The CDR3 is CASSPEGFSETQYF. The CDR3 DNA follows: TGTGCCAGCAGTCCAGAGGGTTTCTCAGAGACCCAGTACTTC.